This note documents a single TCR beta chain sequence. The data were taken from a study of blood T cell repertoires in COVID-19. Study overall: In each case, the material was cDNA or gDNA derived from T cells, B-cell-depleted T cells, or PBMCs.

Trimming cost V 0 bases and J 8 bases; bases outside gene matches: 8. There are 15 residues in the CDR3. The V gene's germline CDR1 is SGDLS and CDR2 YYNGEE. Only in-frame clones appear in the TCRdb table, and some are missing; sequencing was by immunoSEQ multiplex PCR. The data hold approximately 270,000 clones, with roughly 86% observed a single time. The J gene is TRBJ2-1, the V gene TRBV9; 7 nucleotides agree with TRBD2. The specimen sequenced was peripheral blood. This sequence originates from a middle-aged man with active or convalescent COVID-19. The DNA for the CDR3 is TGTGCCAGCAGCGTAGAACTAGCGATTGTGGATGAGCAGTTCTTC. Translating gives CASSVELAIVDEQFF.